This TCR beta chain was obtained from a study of shared clonotypes between healthy human individuals. With respect to this clone: No antigen is known for it. The same CDR3 arises from other DNA sequences in this sample as well.

CD8 cells classed as naive were CD45RO-negative and positively selected for CCR7, excluding terminally differentiated effector memory CD45RA+ cells. Produced via immunoSEQ multiplex PCR; TCRdb's table is partial and in-frame only. The sample shows roughly 2,000,000 clones, approximately 94% of them seen only once. Germline loops: CDR1 SGHNT, CDR2 YYREEE (reference sequence). The V end was cut by 1 base, the J end by 0 bases, with 5 bases between. This CDR3 spans 13 amino acids. Study outcomes and limitations: Depth was large, yet rarefaction showed that sorted-subset sequencing was incomplete.

Sample: naive CD8+ T cells sorted from blood. The TCR sequence derives from a man between 18 and 29 years old in good health. The rearrangement joins TRBV5-4 to TRBJ2-7; D not certain. The CDR3 nucleotides read TGTGCCAGCAGCTTGCCCAGCTCCTACGAGCAGTACTTC. It specifies CASSLPSSYEQYF.